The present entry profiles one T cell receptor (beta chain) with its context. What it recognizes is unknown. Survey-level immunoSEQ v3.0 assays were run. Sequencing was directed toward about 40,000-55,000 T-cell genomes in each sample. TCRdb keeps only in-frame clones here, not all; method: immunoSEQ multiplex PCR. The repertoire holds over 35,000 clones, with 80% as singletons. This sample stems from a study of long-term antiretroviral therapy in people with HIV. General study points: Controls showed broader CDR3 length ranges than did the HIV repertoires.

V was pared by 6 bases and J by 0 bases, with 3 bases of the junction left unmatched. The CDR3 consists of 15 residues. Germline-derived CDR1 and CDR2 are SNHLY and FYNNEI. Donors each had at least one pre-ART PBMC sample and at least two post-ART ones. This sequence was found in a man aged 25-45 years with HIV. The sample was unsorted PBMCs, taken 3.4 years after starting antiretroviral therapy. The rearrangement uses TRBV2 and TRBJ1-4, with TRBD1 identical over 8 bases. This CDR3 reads CASRGTGSTNEKLFF. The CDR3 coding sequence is TGTGCCAGCAGGGGGACAGGTTCAACTAATGAAAAACTGTTTTTT.